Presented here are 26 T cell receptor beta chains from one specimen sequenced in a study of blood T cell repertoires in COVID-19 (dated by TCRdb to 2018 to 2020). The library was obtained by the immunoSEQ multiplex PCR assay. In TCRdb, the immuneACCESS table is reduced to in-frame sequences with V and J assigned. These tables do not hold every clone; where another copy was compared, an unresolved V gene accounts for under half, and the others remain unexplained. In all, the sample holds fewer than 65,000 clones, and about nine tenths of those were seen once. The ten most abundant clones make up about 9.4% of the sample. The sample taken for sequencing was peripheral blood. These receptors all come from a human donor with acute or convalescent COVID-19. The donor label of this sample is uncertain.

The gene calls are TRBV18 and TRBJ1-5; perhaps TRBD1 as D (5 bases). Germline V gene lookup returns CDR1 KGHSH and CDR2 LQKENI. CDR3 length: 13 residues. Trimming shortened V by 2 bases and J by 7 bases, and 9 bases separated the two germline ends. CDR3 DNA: TGTGCCAGCTCACCAACAGGAGACCAGCCCCAGCATTTT. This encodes CASSPTGDQPQHF.

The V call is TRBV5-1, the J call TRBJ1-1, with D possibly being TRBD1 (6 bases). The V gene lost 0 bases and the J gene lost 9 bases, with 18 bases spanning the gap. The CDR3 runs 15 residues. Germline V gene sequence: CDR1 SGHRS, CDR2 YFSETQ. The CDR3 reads CASSLEGGGAGKAFF. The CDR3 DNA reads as TGCGCCAGCAGCTTGGAAGGCGGGGGCGCCGGTAAAGCTTTCTTT.

CDR3 DNA: TGTGCCAGCAGTGGGCAATCCCCAAACATTCAGTACTTC. As protein: CASSGQSPNIQYF. This chain connects TRBV28 to TRBJ2-4; D not certain. The germline V gene has CDR1 MDHEN and CDR2 SYDVKM. The CDR3 extends over 13 amino acids. The ends were cut back, 5 bases at V and 6 bases at J, with 11 bases in the middle. Variable domain in full (rest from reference TRBV28 and TRBJ2-4): DVKVTQSSRYLVKRTGEKVFLECVQDMDHENMFWYRQDPGLGLRLIYFSYDVKMKEKGDIPEGYSVSREKKERFSLILESASTNQTSMYLCASSGQSPNIQYFGAGTRLSVL.

This CDR3 is CASSFTLLTGEEQYF. As DNA, the CDR3 is TGCGCCAGCAGCTTTACCTTACTGACAGGGGAAGAGCAGTACTTC. The chain combines TRBV5-1 with TRBJ2-7; 8 bases are a match to TRBD1. The CDR3 has 15 residues. The V gene end was trimmed by 2 bases and the J gene end by 7 bases; junction bases not matched to a gene: 11. From germline, CDR1 is SGHRS and CDR2 YFSETQ.

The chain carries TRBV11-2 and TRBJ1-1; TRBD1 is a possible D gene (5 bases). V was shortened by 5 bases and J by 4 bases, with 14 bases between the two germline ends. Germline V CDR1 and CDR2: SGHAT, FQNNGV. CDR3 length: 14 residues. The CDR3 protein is CASSPGLSGTEAFF. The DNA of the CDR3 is TGTGCCAGCAGCCCAGGGCTTTCGGGCACTGAAGCTTTCTTT.

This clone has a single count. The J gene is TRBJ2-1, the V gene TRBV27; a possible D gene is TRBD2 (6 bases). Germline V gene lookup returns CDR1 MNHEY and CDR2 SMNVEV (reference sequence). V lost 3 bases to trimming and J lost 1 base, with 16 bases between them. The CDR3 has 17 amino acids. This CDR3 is CASSFNEGTASYNEQFF. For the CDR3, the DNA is TGTGCCAGCAGTTTTAACGAAGGGACTGCTTCCTACAATGAGCAGTTCTTC.

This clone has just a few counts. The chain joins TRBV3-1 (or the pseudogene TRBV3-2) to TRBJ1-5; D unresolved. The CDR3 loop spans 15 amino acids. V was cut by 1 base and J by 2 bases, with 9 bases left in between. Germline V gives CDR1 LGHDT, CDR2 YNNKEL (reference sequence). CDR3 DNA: TGTGCCAGCAGCCAAGGTGCCGGGGGCAATCAGCCCCAGCATTTT. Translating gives CASSQGAGGNQPQHF.

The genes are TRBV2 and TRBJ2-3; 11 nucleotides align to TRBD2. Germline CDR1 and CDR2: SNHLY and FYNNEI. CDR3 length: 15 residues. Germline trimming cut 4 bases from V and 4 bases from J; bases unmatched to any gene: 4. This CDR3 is CASSVGLAGADTQYF. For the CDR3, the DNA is TGTGCCAGCAGTGTCGGACTAGCGGGCGCAGATACGCAGTATTTT.

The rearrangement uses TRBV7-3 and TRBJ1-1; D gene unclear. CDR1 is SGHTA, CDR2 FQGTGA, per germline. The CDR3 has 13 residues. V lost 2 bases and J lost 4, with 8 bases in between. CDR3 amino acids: CASSLSRPTEAFF. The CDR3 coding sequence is TGTGCCAGCAGCTTATCCAGGCCCACTGAAGCTTTCTTT.

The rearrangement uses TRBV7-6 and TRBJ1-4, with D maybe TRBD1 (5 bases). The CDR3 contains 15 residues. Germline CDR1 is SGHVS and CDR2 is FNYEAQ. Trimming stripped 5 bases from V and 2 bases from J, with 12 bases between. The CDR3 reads CASSPSRDTNEKLFF. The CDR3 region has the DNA TGTGCCAGCAGCCCATCCAGGGATACTAATGAAAAACTGTTTTTT.

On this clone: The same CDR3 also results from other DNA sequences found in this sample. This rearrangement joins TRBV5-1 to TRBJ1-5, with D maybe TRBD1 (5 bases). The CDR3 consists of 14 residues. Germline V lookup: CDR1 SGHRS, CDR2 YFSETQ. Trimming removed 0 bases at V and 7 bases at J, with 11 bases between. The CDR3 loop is CASSLDGGNQPQHF. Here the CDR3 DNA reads TGCGCCAGCAGCTTGGATGGGGGGAACCAGCCCCAGCATTTT.

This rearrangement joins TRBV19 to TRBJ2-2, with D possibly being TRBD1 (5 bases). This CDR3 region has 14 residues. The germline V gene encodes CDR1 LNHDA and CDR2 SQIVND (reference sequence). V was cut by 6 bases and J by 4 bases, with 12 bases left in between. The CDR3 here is CASSSQGSTGELFF. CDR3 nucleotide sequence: TGTGCCAGTAGCTCTCAGGGAAGCACCGGGGAGCTGTTTTTT.

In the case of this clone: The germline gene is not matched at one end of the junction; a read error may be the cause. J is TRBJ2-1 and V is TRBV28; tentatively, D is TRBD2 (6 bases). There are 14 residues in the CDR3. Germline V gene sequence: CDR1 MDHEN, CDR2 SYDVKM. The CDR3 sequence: CASSLSGVYNEQFF. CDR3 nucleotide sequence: TGTGCCAGCAGCTTATCGGGGGTCTACAATGAGCAGTTCTTC.

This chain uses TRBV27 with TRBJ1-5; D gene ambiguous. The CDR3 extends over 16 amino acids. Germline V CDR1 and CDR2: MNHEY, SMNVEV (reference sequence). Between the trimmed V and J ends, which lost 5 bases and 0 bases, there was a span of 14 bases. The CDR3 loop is CASSRVAGNSNQPQHF. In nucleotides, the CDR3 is TGTGCCAGCAGTCGCGTGGCGGGAAATAGCAATCAGCCCCAGCATTTT.

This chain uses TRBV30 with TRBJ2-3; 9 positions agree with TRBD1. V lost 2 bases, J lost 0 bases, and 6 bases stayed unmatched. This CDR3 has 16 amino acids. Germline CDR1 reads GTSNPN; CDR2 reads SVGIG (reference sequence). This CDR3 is CAWSPGTGTSTDTQYF. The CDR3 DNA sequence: TGTGCCTGGAGTCCCGGGACAGGGACTAGCACAGATACGCAGTATTTT.

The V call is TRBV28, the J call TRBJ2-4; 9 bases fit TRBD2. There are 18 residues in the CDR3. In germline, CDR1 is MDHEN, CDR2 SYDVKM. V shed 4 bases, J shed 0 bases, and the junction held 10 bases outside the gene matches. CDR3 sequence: CASSSETSGLLAKNIQYF. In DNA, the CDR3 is TGTGCCAGCAGTTCAGAGACTAGCGGCCTCCTAGCCAAAAACATTCAGTACTTC.

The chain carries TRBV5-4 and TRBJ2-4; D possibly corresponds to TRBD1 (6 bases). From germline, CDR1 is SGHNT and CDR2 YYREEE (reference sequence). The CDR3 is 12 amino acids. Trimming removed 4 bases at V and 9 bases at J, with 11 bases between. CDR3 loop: CASSQDSRIQYF. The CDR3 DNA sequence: TGTGCCAGCAGCCAGGACAGTCGCATTCAGTACTTC.

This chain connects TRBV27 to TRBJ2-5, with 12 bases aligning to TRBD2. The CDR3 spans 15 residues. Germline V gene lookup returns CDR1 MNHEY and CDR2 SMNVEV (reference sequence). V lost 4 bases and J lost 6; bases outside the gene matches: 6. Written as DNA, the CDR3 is TGTGCCAGCAGTTCTGGACTAGCGGGGAAACAGACCCAGTACTTC. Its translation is CASSSGLAGKQTQYF.

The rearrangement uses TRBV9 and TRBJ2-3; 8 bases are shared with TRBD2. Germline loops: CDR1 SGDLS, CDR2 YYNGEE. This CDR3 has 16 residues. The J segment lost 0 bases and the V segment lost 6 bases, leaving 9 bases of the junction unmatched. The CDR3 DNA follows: TGTGCCAGCACGGCCGGGGGGGCCTCTAGCACAGATACGCAGTATTTT. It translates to CASTAGGASSTDTQYF.

CDR3 loop: CASSYSVRNTGELFF. The CDR3 DNA is TGTGCCAGCAGTTACTCAGTTAGGAACACCGGGGAGCTGTTTTTT. This chain links TRBV6-5 with TRBJ2-2; D unclear. Trimming left V 0 bases short and J 1 base short, with 6 bases between. The germline gives CDR1 MNHEY, CDR2 SVGAGI. This CDR3 region has 15 residues.

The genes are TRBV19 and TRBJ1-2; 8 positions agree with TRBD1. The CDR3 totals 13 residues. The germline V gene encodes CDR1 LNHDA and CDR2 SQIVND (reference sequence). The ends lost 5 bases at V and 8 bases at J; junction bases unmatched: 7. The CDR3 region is CASSLIGTGGYTF. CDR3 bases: TGTGCCAGTAGTCTAATAGGGACAGGCGGCTACACCTTC. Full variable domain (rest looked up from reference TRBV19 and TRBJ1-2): DGGITQSPKYLFRKEGQNVTLSCEQNLNHDAMYWYRQDPGQGLRLIYYSQIVNDFQKGDIAEGYSVSREKKESFPLTVTSAQKNPTAFYLCASSLIGTGGYTFGSGTRLTVV.

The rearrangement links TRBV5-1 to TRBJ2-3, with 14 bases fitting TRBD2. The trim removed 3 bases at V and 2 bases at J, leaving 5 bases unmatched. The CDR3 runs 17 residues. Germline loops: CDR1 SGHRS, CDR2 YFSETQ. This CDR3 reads CASSSRLAGGNTDTQYF. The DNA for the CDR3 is TGCGCCAGCAGCTCCAGACTAGCGGGAGGGAACACAGATACGCAGTATTTT.

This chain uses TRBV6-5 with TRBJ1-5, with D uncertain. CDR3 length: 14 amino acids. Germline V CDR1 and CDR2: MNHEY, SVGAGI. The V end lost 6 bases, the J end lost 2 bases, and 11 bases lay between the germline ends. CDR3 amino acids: CASRMGQGNQPQHF. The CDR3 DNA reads TGTGCCAGCAGGATGGGCCAGGGCAATCAGCCCCAGCATTTT.

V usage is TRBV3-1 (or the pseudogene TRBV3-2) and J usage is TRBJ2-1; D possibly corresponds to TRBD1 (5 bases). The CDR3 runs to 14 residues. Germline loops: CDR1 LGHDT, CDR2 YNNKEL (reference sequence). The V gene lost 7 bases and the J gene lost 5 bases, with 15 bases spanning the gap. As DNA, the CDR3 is TGTGCCAGCAACGAAGGACAAGCACACAATGAGCAGTTCTTC. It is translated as CASNEGQAHNEQFF.

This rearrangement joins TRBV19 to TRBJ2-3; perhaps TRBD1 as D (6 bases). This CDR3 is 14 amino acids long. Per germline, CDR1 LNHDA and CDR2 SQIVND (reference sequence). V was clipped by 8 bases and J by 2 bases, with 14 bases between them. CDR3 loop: CASGPRTATDTQYF. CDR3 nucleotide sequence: TGTGCCAGTGGCCCTCGGACAGCCACAGATACGCAGTATTTT.

For the CDR3, the DNA is TGTGCCAGCAGCGGGAAGGGGGGGTTCTACAATGAGCAGTTCTTC. Encoded protein: CASSGKGGFYNEQFF. This chain connects TRBV6-5 to TRBJ2-1, with a tentative D call TRBD2 (7 bases). Germline V gene data show CDR1 as MNHEY and CDR2 as SVGAGI. The germline V and J ends were trimmed by 6 bases and 3 bases, with 15 bases remaining between them. This CDR3 is 15 amino acids long.